A single sample is the source of the 2 T cell receptor beta chains below, sequenced in a study of technical replicates of blood from several donors. The method was immunoSEQ multiplex PCR; TCRdb's version includes in-frame clones alone and lacks a portion of them. The profile covers about 91,000 clones, with approximately 90% appearing a single time and roughly 0.26% taken by the ten largest. Sequencing input: T cells isolated from PBMCs. All receptors come from a human donor in good health.

The rearrangement joins TRBV27 to TRBJ1-2, with TRBD1 identical over 8 bases. CDR3 length equals 12 residues. From germline, CDR1 is MNHEY and CDR2 SMNVEV (reference sequence). The V segment lost 8 bases and the J segment 5 bases; nucleotides outside the gene matches: 4. DNA of the CDR3: TGTGCCAGCCGGGACAGGACTTATGGCTACACCTTC. It translates to CASRDRTYGYTF.

The CDR3 DNA reads as TGTGCCAGCAGTTCCGGACTAGGCTCCTACGAGCAGTACTTC. Amino acids: CASSSGLGSYEQYF. This sequence joins TRBV5-6 and TRBJ2-7, with 7 positions matching TRBD2. The CDR3 is 14 residues long. The germline gives CDR1 SGHDT, CDR2 YYEEEE. V was clipped by 5 bases and J by 0 bases; unmatched bases: 5. The full variable domain, rest sourced from reference TRBV5-6 and TRBJ2-7, is DAGVTQSPTHLIKTRGQQVTLRCSPKSGHDTVSWYQQALGQGPQFIFQYYEEEERQRGNFPDRFSGHQFPNYSSELNVNALLLGDSALYLCASSSGLGSYEQYFGPGTRLTVT.